The 7 T cell receptor beta chains given below trace back to one sample, sequenced in a study of blood T cell repertoires in COVID-19. Assay: immunoSEQ multiplex PCR; the TCRdb copy retains only in-frame clones and omits some. The sample lists tens of thousands of clones, approximately 90% seen once, with around 5% in the top ten. Sequenced material: peripheral blood. These receptors were taken from a human donor in a cohort sampled during active COVID-19.

The chain has TRBV6-6 and TRBJ1-1, with TRBD1 identical over 7 bases. CDR1 is MNHNY, CDR2 SVGAGI, per germline (reference sequence). J was trimmed by 4 bases and V by 4 bases; bases with no gene match: 3. The CDR3 covers 13 residues. The CDR3 sequence: CASSSDRATEAFF. CDR3 DNA: TGTGCCAGCAGTTCAGACAGGGCCACTGAAGCTTTCTTT.

The chain couples TRBV11-3 to TRBJ2-3, with a tentative D call TRBD1 (6 bases). Germline-derived CDR1 and CDR2 are SGHNT and YENEEA. Trimming cost V 3 bases and J 2 bases, with 15 bases left between them. The CDR3 covers 16 residues. CDR3 nucleotide sequence: TGTGCCAGCAGCTTTGGACAGAAAGCATCCACAGATACGCAGTATTTT. Translated: CASSFGQKASTDTQYF.

The CDR3 bases are TGTGCCAGCTCACGTGATGGGACAGGGGGGCCGAATGAGCAGTTCTTC. This sequence encodes CASSRDGTGGPNEQFF. The genes are TRBV18 and TRBJ2-1; 11 bases are a match to TRBD1. The length of the CDR3 is 16 residues. Trimming removed 4 bases from V and 7 bases from J; junction bases left unmatched: 9. CDR1 and CDR2 (germline): KGHSH, LQKENI.

This chain connects TRBV2 to TRBJ2-5; weak D call: TRBD2 (5 bases). From germline, CDR1 is SNHLY and CDR2 FYNNEI. Trimming left V 6 bases short and J 4 bases short, with 9 bases between. CDR3 size: 12 residues. This CDR3 is CASRGVAETQYF. Written as DNA, the CDR3 is TGTGCCAGCAGGGGAGTGGCAGAGACCCAGTACTTC.

The chain combines TRBV6-5 with TRBJ2-3; 7 nucleotides match TRBD1. CDR1 is MNHEY and CDR2 is SVGAGI in the germline V gene. The CDR3 runs 15 residues. V lost 5 bases to trimming and J lost 1 base; unmatched junction nucleotides: 6. The CDR3 coding sequence is TGTGCCAGCAGTACCCTACAGGGGCGCACAGATACGCAGTATTTT. Encoded protein: CASSTLQGRTDTQYF.

This clone was seen a handful of times. The chain couples TRBV19 to TRBJ1-1; TRBD1 is a possible D gene (6 bases). Germline assignment: CDR1 LNHDA and CDR2 SQIVND (reference sequence). The CDR3 totals 15 residues. Trimming left V 2 bases short and J 0 bases short, with 10 bases between. CDR3: CASSIRGGMNTEAFF. As DNA, the CDR3 is TGTGCCAGTAGTATAAGGGGGGGTATGAACACTGAAGCTTTCTTT.

The chain recombines TRBV5-1 with TRBJ2-1; D possibly corresponds to TRBD2 (5 bases). The CDR3 sequence is 11 residues long. CDR1 is SGHRS and CDR2 is YFSETQ in the germline V gene. The V end was cut by 7 bases, the J end by 9 bases, with 11 bases between. The CDR3 loop is CASRGETEQFF. CDR3 nucleotides: TGCGCCAGCCGTGGGGAGACTGAGCAGTTCTTC. The complete variable domain, with remaining parts taken from reference TRBV5-1 and TRBJ2-1, reads KAGVTQTPRYLIKTRGQQVTLSCSPISGHRSVSWYQQTPGQGLQFLFEYFSETQRNKGNFPGRFSGRQFSNSRSEMNVSTLELGDSALYLCASRGETEQFFGPGTRLTVL.